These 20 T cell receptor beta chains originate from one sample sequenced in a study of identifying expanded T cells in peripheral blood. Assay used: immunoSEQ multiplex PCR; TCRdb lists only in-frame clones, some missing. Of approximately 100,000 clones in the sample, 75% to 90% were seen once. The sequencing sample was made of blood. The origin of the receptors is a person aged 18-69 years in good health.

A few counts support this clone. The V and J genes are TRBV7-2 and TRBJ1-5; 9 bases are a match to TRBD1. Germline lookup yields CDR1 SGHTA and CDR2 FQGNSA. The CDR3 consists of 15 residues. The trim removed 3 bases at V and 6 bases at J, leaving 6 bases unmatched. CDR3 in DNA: TGTGCCAGCAGCTTGGGGACAGGGCTCCCTCAGCCCCAGCATTTT. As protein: CASSLGTGLPQPQHF.

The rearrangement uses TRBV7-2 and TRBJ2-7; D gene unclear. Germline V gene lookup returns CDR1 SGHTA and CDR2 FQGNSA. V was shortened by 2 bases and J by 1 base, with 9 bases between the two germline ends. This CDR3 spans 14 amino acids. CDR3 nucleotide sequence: TGTGCCAGCAGCTTATCCCGGGTATCCTACGAGCAGTACTTC. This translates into CASSLSRVSYEQYF.

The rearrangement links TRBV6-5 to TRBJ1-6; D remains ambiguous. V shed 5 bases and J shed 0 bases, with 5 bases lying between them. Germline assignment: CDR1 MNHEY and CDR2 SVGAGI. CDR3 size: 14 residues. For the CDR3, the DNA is TGTGCCAGCAGTCCTTCCTCCTATAATTCACCCCTCCACTTT. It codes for CASSPSSYNSPLHF.

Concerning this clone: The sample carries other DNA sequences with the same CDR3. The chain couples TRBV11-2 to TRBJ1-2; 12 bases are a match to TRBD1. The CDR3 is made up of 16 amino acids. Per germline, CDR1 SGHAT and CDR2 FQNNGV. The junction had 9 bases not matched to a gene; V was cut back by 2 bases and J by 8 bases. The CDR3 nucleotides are TGTGCCAGCAGCTTAAATTCGGGACAGGGGGCGGGGGGCTACACCTTC. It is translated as CASSLNSGQGAGGYTF.

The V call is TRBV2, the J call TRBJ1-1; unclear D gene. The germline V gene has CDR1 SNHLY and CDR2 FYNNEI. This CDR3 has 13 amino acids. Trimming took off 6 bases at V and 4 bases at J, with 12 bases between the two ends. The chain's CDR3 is CASRTSPPTEAFF. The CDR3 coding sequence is TGTGCCAGCAGGACGTCACCACCCACTGAAGCTTTCTTT.

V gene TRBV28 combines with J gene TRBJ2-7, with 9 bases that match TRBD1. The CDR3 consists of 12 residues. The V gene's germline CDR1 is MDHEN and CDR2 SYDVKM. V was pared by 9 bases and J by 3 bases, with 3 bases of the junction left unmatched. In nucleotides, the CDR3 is TGTGCCAGTCAGACAGGGGGCTACGAGCAGTACTTC. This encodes CASQTGGYEQYF.

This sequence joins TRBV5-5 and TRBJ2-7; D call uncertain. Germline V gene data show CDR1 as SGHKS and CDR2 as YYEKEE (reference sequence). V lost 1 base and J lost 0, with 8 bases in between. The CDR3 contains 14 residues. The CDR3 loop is CASSLTGSSYEQYF. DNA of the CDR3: TGTGCCAGCAGCTTGACGGGTTCCTCCTACGAGCAGTACTTC.

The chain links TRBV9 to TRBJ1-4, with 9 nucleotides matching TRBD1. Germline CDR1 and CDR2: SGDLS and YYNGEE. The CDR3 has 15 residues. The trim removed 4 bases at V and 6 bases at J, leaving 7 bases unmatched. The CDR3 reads CASSSTGGLDEKLFF. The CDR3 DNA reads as TGTGCCAGCAGCTCAACAGGGGGCCTGGATGAAAAACTGTTTTTT.

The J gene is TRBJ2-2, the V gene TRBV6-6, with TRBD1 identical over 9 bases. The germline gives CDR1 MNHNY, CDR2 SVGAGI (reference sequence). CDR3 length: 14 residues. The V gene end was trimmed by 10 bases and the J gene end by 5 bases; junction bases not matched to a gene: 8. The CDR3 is CATQQGAGTGELFF. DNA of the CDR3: TGTGCCACCCAACAGGGGGCGGGGACCGGGGAGCTGTTTTTT.

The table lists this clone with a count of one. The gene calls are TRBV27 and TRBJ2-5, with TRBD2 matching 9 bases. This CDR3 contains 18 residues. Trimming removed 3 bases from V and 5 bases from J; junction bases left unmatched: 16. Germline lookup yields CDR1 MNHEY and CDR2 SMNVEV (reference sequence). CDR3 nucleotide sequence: TGTGCCAGCAGTTTCTTAGCGGGGGATGTCTCCTCGTTGGAGACCCAGTACTTC. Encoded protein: CASSFLAGDVSSLETQYF.

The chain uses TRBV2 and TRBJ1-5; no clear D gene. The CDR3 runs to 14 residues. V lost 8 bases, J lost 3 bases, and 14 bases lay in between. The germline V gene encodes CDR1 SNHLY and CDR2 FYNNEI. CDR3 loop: CASYGGWDNQPQHF. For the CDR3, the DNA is TGTGCCAGCTATGGAGGATGGGACAATCAGCCCCAGCATTTT. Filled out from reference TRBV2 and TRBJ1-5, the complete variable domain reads EPEVTQTPSHQVTQMGQEVILRCVPISNHLYFYWYRQILGQKVEFLVSFYNNEISEKSEIFDDQFSVERPDGSNFTLKIRSTKLEDSAMYFCASYGGWDNQPQHFGDGTRLSIL.

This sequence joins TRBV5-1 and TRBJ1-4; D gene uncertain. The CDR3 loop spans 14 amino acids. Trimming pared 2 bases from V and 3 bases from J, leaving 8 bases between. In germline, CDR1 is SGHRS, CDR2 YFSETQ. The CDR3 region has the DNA TGCGCCAGCAGCTTTGAACAGCCTAATGAAAAACTGTTTTTT. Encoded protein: CASSFEQPNEKLFF.

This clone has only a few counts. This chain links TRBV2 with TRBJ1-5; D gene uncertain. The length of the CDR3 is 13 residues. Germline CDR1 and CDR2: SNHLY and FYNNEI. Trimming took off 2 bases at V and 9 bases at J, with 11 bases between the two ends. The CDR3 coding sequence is TGTGCCAGCAGTGAAACGGGTCTGGGGCCCCAGCATTTT. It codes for CASSETGLGPQHF.

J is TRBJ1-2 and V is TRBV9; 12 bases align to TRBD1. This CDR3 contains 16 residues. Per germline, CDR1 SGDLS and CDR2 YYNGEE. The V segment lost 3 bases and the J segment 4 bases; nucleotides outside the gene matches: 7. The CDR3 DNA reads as TGTGCCAGCAGCGGGAGGGGACAGGGGGCGCTCTATGGCTACACCTTC. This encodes CASSGRGQGALYGYTF.

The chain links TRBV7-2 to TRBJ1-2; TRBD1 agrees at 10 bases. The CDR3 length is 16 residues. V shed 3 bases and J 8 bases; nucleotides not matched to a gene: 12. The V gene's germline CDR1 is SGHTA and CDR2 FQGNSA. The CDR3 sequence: CASSFSSGQGLHGYTF. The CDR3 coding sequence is TGTGCCAGCAGCTTCTCCTCGGGACAGGGGCTTCACGGCTACACCTTC.

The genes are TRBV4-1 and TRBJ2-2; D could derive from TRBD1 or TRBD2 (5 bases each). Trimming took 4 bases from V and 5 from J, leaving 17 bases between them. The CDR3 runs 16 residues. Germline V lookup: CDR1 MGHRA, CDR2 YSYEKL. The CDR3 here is CASSRSLRGVTGELFF. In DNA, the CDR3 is TGCGCCAGCAGCCGATCCCTCCGAGGGGTGACCGGGGAGCTGTTTTTT.

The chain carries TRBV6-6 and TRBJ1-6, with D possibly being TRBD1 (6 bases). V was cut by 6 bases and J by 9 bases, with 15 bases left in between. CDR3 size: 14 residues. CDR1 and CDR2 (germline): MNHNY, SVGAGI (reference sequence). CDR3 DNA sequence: TGTGCCAGCAGCCTGGGGGCAGTCATTTCACCCCTCCACTTT. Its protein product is CASSLGAVISPLHF.

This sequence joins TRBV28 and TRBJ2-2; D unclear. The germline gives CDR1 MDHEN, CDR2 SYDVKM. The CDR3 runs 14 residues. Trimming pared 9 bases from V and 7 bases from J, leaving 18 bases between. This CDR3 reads CASGVPPNHGELFF. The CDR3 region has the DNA TGTGCCAGTGGAGTCCCACCGAATCACGGGGAGCTGTTTTTT.

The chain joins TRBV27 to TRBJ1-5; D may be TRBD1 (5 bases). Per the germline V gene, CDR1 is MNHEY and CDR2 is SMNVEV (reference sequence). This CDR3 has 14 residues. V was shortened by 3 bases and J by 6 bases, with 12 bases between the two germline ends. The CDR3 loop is CASSLVGVGQPQHF. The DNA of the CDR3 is TGTGCCAGCAGTTTGGTAGGGGTGGGTCAGCCCCAGCATTTT.

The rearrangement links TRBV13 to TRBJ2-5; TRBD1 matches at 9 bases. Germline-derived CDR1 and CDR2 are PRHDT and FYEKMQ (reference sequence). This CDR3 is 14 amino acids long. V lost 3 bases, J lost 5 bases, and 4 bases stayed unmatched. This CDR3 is CASSFGQGRETQYF. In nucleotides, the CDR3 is TGTGCCAGCAGCTTTGGACAGGGGAGGGAGACCCAGTACTTC.